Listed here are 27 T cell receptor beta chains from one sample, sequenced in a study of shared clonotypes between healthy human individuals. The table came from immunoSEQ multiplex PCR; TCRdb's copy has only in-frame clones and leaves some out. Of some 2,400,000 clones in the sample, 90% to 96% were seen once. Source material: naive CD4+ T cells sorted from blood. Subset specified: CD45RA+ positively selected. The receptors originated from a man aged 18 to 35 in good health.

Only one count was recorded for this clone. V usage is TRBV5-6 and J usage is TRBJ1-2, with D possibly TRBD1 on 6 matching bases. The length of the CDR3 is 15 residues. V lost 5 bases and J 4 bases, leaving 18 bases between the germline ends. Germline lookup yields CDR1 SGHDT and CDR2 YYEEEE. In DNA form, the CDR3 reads TGTGCCAGCAGAAAGATCACAGGGTCGGGCTATGGCTACACCTTC. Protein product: CASRKITGSGYGYTF.

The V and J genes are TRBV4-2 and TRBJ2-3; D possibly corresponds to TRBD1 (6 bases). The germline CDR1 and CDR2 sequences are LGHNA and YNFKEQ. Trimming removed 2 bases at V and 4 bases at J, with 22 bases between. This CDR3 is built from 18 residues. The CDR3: CASSQRPYRDLWADTQYF. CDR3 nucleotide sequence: TGTGCCAGCAGCCAACGCCCCTACAGGGACCTATGGGCAGATACGCAGTATTTT.

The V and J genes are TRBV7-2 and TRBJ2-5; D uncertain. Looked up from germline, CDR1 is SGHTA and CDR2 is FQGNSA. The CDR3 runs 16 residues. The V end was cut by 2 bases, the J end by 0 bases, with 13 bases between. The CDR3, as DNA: TGTGCCAGCAGCTTATATGACACTTGGTACCAAGAGACCCAGTACTTC. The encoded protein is CASSLYDTWYQETQYF.

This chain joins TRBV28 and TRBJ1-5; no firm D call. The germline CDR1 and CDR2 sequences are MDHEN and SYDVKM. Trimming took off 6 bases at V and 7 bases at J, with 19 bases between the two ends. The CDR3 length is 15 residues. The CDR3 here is CASSLPAGVGQPQHF. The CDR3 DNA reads TGTGCCAGCAGCCTACCGGCGGGAGTTGGACAGCCCCAGCATTTT.

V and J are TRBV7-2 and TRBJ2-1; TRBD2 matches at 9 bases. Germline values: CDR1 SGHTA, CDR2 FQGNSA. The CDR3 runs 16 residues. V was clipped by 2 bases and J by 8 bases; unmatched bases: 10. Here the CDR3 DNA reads TGTGCCAGCAGCTTAATCCGACTAGCGGACTTCGATGAGCAGTTCTTC. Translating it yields CASSLIRLADFDEQFF.

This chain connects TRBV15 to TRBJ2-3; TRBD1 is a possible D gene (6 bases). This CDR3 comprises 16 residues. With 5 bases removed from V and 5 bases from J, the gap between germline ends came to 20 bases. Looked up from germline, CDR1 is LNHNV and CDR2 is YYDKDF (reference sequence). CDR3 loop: CATSSVGWGPLDTQYF. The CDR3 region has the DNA TGTGCCACCAGCTCTGTCGGGTGGGGGCCCTTAGATACGCAGTATTTT.

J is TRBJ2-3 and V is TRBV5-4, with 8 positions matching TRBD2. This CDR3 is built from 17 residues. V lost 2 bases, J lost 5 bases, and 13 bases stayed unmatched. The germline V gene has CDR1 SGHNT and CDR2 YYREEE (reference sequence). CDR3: CASSFDLGLVVGDTQYF. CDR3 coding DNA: TGTGCCAGCAGCTTTGACCTGGGACTAGTAGTTGGAGATACGCAGTATTTT.

This CDR3 reads CASGSRGGAQETQYF. The CDR3 region has the DNA TGTGCCAGCGGGTCGCGCGGGGGGGCCCAAGAGACCCAGTACTTC. The chain carries TRBV11-2 and TRBJ2-5, with 9 bases that match TRBD2. Losses at the gene ends were 8 bases for V and 1 base for J; bases not matched to a gene: 8. CDR1 is SGHAT and CDR2 is FQNNGV in the germline V gene. The CDR3 covers 15 residues.

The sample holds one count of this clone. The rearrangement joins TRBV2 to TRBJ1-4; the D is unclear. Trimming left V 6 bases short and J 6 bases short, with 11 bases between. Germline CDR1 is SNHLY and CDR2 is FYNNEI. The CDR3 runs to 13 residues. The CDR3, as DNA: TGTGCCAGCAGCCTGGGTCGGTATGAAAAACTGTTTTTT. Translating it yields CASSLGRYEKLFF.

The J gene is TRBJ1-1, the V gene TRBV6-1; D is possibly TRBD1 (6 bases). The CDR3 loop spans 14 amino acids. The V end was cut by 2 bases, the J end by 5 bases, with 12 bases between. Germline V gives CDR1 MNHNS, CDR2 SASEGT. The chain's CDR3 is CASSEPGASTEAFF. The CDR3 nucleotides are TGTGCCAGCAGTGAACCAGGGGCGTCTACTGAAGCTTTCTTT.

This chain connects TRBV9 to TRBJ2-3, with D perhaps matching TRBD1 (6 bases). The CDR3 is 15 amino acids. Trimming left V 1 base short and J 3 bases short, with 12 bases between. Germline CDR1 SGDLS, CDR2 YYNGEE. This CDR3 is CASSVQGTGTDTQYF. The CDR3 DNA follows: TGTGCCAGCAGCGTACAGGGTACAGGGACAGATACGCAGTATTTT.

CDR3 nucleotides: TGTGCCAGCACGGGCGCGGGAGGGAAACAAGAGACCCAGTACTTC. It is translated as CASTGAGGKQETQYF. The chain carries TRBV7-9 and TRBJ2-5; 9 bases agree with TRBD2. Trimming at V came to 7 bases and at J to 2 bases, leaving 8 bases not matched to a gene. The CDR3 extends over 15 amino acids. Germline CDR1 reads SEHNR; CDR2 reads FQNEAQ (reference sequence).

CDR3 in DNA: TGCAGCGTTTCTACCGGGACCCCTTACGAGCAGTACTTC. Protein sequence: CSVSTGTPYEQYF. The V and J genes are TRBV29-1 and TRBJ2-7; D possibly matches TRBD1 or TRBD2 (5 bases each). Trimming left V 5 bases short and J 4 bases short, with 15 bases between. The CDR3 runs 13 residues. The germline CDR1 and CDR2 sequences are SQVTM and ANQGSEA.

Written as DNA, the CDR3 is TGCGCCAGCCGTATGGATGGGGGCTACACCTTC. This codes for CASRMDGGYTF. The chain is built from TRBV5-1 and TRBJ1-2; D unresolved. The germline V gene encodes CDR1 SGHRS and CDR2 YFSETQ. V lost 7 bases to trimming and J lost 8 bases, with 12 bases between them. The CDR3 is made up of 11 amino acids.

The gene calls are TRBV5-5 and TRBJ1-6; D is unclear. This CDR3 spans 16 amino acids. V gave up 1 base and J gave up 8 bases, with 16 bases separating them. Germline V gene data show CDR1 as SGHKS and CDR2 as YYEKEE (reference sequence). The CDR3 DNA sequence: TGTGCCAGCAGCTTGTTTAACTGGGCCCGAGATTCACCCCTCCACTTT. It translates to CASSLFNWARDSPLHF.

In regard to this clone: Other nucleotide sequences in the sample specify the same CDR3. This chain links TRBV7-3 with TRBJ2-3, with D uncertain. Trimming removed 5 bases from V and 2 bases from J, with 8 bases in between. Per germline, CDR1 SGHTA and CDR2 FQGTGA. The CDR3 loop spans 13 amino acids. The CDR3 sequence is CASSATYTDTQYF. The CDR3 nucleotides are TGTGCCAGCAGCGCCACGTACACAGATACGCAGTATTTT.

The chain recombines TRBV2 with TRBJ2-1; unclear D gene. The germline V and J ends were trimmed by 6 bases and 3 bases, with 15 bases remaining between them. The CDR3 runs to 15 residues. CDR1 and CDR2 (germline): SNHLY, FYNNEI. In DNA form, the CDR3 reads TGTGCCAGCAGCATCAAACATGGGGACTACAATGAGCAGTTCTTC. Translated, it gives CASSIKHGDYNEQFF.

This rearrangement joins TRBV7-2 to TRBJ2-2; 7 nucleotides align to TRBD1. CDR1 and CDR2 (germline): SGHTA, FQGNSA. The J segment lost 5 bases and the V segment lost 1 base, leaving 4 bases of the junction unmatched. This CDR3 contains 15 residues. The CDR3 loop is CASSLETGRTGELFF. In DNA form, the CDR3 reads TGTGCCAGCAGCTTAGAGACAGGGCGAACCGGGGAGCTGTTTTTT.

The CDR3 protein is CASSNPPDSSYEQYF. For the CDR3, the DNA is TGTGCCAGCAGCAACCCCCCGGACAGCAGCTACGAGCAGTACTTC. V usage is TRBV21-1 and J usage is TRBJ2-7; no check of the table's D call, TRBD1, against the DNA was made. TRBV21-1 is annotated as a pseudogene. The CDR3 contains 15 residues.

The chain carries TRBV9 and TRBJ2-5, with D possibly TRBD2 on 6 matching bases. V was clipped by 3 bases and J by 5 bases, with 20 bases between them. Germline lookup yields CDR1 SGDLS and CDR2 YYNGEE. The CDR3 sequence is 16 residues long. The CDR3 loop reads CASSASMGLPGETQYF. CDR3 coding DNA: TGTGCCAGCAGCGCGTCCATGGGACTGCCCGGGGAGACCCAGTACTTC.

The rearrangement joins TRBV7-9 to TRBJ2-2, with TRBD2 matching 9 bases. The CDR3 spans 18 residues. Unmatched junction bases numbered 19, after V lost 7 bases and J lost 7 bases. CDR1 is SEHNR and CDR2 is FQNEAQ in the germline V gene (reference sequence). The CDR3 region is CASILLVGGRARVGELFF. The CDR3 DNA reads TGTGCCAGCATTCTGCTGGTGGGCGGGAGGGCCAGGGTCGGGGAGCTGTTTTTT. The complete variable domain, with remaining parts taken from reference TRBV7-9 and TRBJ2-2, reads DTGVSQNPRHKITKRGQNVTFRCDPISEHNRLYWYRQTLGQGPEFLTYFQNEAQLEKSRLLSDRFSAERPKGSFSTLEIQRTEQGDSAMYLCASILLVGGRARVGELFFGEGSRLTVL.

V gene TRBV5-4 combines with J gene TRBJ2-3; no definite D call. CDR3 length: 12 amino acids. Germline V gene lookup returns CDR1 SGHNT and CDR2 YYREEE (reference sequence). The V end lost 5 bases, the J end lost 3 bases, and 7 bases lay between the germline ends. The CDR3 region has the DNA TGTGCCAGCAGTACCCAGACAGATACGCAGTATTTT. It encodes CASSTQTDTQYF.

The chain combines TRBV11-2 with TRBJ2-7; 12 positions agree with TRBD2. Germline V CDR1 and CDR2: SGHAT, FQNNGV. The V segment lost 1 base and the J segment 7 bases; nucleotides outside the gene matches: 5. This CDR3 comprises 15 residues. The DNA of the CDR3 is TGTGCCAGCAGCTTAGGGCTAGCGGGAGGGGAGGAGCAGTACTTC. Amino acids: CASSLGLAGGEEQYF.

This CDR3 is CASSPQKGTDTQYF. CDR3 DNA: TGTGCCAGCTCACCACAAAAGGGCACAGATACGCAGTATTTT. V is TRBV18 and J is TRBJ2-3, with D unclear. The V end lost 1 base, the J end lost 1 base, and 6 bases lay between the germline ends. The germline V gene has CDR1 KGHSH and CDR2 LQKENI. The CDR3 spans 14 residues.

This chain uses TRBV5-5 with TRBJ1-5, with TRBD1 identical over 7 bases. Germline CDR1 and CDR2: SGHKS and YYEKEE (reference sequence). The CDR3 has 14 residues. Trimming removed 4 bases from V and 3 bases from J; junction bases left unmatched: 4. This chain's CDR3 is CASSTGTVNQPQHF. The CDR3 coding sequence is TGTGCCAGCAGCACGGGGACAGTCAATCAGCCCCAGCATTTT. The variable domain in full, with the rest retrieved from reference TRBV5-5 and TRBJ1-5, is DAGVTQSPTHLIKTRGQQVTLRCSPISGHKSVSWYQQVLGQGPQFIFQYYEKEERGRGNFPDRFSARQFPNYSSELNVNALLLGDSALYLCASSTGTVNQPQHFGDGTRLSIL.

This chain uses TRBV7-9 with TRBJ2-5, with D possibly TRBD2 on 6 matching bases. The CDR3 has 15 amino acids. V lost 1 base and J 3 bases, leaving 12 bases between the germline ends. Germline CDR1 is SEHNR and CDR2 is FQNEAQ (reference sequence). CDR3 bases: TGTGCCAGCAGCTTAGGTAAAACGGGGGAAGAGACCCAGTACTTC. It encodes CASSLGKTGEETQYF. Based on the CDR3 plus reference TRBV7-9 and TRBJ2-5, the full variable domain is DTGVSQNPRHKITKRGQNVTFRCDPISEHNRLYWYRQTLGQGPEFLTYFQNEAQLEKSRLLSDRFSAERPKGSFSTLEIQRTEQGDSAMYLCASSLGKTGEETQYFGPGTRLLVL.

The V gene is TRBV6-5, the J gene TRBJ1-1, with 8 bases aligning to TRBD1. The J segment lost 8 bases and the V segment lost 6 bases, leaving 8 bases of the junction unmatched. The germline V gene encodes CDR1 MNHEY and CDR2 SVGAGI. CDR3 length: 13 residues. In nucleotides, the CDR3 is TGTGCCAGCAGCCCGACAGGGGCTTACGAAGCTTTCTTT. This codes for CASSPTGAYEAFF.